This TCR beta chain was captured by sequencing in a study of blood T cell repertoires in COVID-19. About the research overall: The United States, Italy and Spain were the sources of the acute and convalescent COVID-19 samples. Sources were T cells, B-cell-depleted T cells, or PBMCs; the material itself was cDNA or gDNA.

The V gene's germline CDR1 is SEHNR and CDR2 FQNEAQ (reference sequence). V gave up 5 bases and J gave up 0 bases, with 6 bases separating them. This CDR3 has 13 amino acids. Original processing notes: Cell counts per sample came from amplifying reference gene primers. The method was immunoSEQ multiplex PCR; TCRdb's version includes in-frame clones alone and lacks a portion of them. Clonal size and the V and J genes are those of that table, whereas D and trimming came from the DNA. The data show roughly 50,000 clones, with approximately 92% seen just once and around 6.5% held by the top ten. Input material: peripheral blood. The sequence was obtained from a man in his fifties or sixties with active COVID-19. The rearrangement joins TRBV7-9 to TRBJ2-3; D remains unclear. The CDR3 region has the DNA TGTGCCAGCAGCGCCCGGAGCACAGATACGCAGTATTTT. It specifies CASSARSTDTQYF.